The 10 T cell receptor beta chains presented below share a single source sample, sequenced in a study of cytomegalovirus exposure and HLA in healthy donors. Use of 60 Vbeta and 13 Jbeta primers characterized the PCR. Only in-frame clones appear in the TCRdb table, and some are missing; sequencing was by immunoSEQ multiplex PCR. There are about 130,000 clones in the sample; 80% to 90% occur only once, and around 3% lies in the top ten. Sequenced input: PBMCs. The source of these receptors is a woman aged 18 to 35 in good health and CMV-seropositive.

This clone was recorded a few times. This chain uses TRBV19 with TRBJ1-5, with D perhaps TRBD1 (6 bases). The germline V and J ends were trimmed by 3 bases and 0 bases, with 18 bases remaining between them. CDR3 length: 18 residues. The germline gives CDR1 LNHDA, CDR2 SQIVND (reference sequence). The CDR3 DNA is TGTGCCAGTAGTATTCCGTTAACGGGACATTATAGCAATCAGCCCCAGCATTTT. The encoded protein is CASSIPLTGHYSNQPQHF.

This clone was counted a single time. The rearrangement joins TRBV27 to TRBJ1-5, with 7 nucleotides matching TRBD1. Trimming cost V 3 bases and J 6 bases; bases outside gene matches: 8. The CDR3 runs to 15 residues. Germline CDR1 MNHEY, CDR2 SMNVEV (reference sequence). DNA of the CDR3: TGTGCCAGCAGTTTCGGCAGGGGGTCCGGTCAGCCCCAGCATTTT. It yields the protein CASSFGRGSGQPQHF.

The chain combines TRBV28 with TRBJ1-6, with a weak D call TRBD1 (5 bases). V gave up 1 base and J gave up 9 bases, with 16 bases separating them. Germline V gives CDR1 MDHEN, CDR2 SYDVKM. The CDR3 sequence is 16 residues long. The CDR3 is CASSLSQGRSLSPLHF. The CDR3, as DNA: TGTGCCAGCAGTTTATCTCAGGGTAGATCCCTTTCACCCCTCCACTTT.

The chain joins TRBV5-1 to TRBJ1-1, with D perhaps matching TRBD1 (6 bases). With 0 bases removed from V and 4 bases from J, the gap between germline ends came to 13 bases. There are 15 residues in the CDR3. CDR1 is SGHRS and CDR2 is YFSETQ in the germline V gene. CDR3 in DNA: TGCGCCAGCAGCTTGGTCGGGGGGCGAGGCACTGAAGCTTTCTTT. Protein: CASSLVGGRGTEAFF.

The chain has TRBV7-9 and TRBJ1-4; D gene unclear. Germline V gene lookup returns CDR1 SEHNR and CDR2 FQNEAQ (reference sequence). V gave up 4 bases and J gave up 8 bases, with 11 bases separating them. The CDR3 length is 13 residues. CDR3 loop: CASSSTEVEKLFF. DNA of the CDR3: TGTGCCAGCAGCTCAACCGAGGTGGAAAAACTGTTTTTT.

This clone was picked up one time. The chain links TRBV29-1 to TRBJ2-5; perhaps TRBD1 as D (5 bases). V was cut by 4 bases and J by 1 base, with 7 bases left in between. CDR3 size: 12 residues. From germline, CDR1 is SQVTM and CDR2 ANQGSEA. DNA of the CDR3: TGCAGCGTTGTAGGGGCCCAAGAGACCCAGTACTTC. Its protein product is CSVVGAQETQYF.

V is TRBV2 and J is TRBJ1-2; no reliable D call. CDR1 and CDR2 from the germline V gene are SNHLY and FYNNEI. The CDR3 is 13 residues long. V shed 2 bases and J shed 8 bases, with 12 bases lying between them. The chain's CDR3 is CASSESVVIGYTF. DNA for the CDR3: TGTGCCAGCAGTGAATCTGTCGTAATCGGCTACACCTTC.

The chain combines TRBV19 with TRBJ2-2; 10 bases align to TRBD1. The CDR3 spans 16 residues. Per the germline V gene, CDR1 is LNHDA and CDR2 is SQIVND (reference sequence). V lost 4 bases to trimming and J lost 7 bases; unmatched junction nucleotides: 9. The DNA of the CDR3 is TGTGCCAGTAGTACCCACCGGGACAGGGGTGACGGGGAGCTGTTTTTT. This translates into CASSTHRDRGDGELFF.

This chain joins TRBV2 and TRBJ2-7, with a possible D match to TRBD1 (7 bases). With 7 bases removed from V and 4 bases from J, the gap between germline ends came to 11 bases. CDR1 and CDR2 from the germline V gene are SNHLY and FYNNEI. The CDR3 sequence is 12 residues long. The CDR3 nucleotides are TGTGCCAGCATTCCAGGGGGGTACGAGCAGTACTTC. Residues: CASIPGGYEQYF. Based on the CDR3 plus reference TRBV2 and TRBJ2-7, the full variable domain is EPEVTQTPSHQVTQMGQEVILRCVPISNHLYFYWYRQILGQKVEFLVSFYNNEISEKSEIFDDQFSVERPDGSNFTLKIRSTKLEDSAMYFCASIPGGYEQYFGPGTRLTVT.

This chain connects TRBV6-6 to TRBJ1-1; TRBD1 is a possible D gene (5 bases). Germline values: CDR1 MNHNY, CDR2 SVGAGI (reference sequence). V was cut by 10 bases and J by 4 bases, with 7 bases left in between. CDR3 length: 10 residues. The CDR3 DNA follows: TGTGCCATGGGGCTCACTGAAGCTTTCTTT. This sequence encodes CAMGLTEAFF.